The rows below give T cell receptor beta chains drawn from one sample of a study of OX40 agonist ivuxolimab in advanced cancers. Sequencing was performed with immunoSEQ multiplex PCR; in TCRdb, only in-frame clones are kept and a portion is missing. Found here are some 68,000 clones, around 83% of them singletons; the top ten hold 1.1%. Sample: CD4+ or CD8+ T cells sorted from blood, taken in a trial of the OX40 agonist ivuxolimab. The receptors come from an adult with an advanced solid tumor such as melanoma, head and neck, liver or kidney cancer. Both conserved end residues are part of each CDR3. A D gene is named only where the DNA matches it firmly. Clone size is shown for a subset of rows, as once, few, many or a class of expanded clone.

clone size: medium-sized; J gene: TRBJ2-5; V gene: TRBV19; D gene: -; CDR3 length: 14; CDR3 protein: CASSMAGQSKTQYF; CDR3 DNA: TGTGCCAGTAGTATGGCGGGACAGTCAAAGACCCAGTACTTC
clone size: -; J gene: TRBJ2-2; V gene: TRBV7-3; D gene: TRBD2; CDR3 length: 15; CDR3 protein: CASSPAGTRGGELFF; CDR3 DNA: TGTGCCAGCAGCCCGGCGGGGACTAGAGGCGGGGAGCTGTTTTTT
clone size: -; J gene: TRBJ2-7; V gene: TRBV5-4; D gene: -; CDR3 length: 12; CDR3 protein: CASSLELDEQYF; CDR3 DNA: TGTGCCAGCAGCCTGGAGTTAGACGAGCAGTACTTC
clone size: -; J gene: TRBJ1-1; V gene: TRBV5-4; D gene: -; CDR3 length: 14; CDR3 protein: CASSPTSMNTEAFF; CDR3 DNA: TGTGCCAGCAGCCCGACATCTATGAACACTGAAGCTTTCTTT
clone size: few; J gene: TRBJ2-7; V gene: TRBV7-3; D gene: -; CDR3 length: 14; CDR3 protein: CASRSEGTSYEQYF; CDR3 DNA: TGTGCCAGCAGATCTGAGGGCACTTCCTACGAGCAGTACTTC
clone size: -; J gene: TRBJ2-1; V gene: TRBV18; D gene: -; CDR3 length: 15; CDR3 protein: CASSPRTPSYNEQFF; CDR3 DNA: TGTGCCAGCTCACCAAGGACTCCCTCCTACAATGAGCAGTTCTTC
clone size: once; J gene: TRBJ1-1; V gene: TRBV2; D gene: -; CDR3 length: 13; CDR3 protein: CASSSDMNTEAFF; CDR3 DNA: TGTGCCAGCAGCAGCGACATGAACACTGAAGCTTTCTTT
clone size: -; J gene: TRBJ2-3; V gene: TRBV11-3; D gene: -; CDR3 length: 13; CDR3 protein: CASRSTGTDTQYF; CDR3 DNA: TGTGCCAGCAGGTCTACAGGGACAGATACGCAGTATTTT
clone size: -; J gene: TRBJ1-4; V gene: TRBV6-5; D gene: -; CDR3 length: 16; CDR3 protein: CASSYSPAATNEKLFF; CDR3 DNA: TGTGCCAGCAGTTACTCACCGGCAGCAACTAATGAAAAACTGTTTTTT
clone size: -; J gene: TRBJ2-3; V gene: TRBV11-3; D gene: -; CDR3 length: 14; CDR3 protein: CASSLAPSTDTQYF; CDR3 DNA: TGTGCCAGCAGCTTAGCCCCCTCCACGGATACGCAGTATTTT
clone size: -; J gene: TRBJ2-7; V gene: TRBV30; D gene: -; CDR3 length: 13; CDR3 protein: CAWDSPFTYEQYF; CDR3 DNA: TGTGCCTGGGACAGTCCGTTTACCTACGAGCAGTACTTC
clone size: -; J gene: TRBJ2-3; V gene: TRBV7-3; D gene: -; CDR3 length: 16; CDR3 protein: CASSLTGGLGTDTQYF; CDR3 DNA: TGTGCCAGCAGCTTAACGGGTGGGCTAGGCACAGATACGCAGTATTTT
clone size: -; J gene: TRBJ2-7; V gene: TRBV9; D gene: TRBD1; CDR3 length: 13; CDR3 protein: CASSGTGTGGAQF; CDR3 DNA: TGTGCCAGCAGCGGAACCGGGACAGGGGGCGCGCAGTTC
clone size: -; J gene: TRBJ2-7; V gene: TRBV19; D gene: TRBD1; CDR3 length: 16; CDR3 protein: CASSKITGGGSYEQYF; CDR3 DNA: TGTGCCAGTAGTAAAATAACAGGGGGCGGCTCCTACGAGCAGTACTTC
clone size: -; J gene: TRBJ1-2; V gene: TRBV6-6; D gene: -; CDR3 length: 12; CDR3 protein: CASSRDSYGYTF; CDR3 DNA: TGTGCCAGCAGCCGTGACAGCTATGGCTACACCTTC
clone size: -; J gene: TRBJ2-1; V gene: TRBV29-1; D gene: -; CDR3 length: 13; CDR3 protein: CSVGRSSYNEQFF; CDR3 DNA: TGCAGCGTTGGGCGTAGCTCCTACAATGAGCAGTTCTTC
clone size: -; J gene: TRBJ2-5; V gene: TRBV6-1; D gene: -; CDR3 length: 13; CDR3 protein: CASSRAGQETQYF; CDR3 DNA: TGTGCCAGCAGTCGGGCAGGACAAGAGACCCAGTACTTC
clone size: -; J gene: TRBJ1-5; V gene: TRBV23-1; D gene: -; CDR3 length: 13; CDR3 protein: CASSHPRQEPQHF; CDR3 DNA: TGCGCCAGCAGTCATCCTAGACAGGAGCCCCAGCATTTT
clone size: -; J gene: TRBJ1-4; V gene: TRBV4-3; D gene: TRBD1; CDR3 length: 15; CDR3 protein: CASSRTDRGVLELFF; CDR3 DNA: TGCGCCAGCAGCCGGACTGACAGGGGCGTATTGGAACTGTTTTTT
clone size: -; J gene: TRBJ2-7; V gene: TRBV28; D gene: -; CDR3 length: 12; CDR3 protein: CASSLPSYEQYF; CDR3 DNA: TGTGCCAGCAGTCTCCCCTCCTACGAGCAGTACTTC
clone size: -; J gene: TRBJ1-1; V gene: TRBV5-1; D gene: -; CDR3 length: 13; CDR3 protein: CASSLDSGVSAFF; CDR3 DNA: TGCGCCAGCAGCTTGGATTCGGGGGTCTCAGCTTTCTTT
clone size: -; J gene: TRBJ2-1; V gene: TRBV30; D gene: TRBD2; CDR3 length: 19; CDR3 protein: CAWSVRRASGRGAYNEQFF; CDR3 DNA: TGTGCCTGGAGTGTACGGAGGGCTAGCGGGAGAGGGGCCTACAATGAGCAGTTCTTC
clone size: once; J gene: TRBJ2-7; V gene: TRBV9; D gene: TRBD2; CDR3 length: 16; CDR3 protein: CASSGTWREGSYEQYF; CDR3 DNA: TGTGCCAGCAGCGGGACGTGGCGGGAGGGCAGCTACGAGCAGTACTTC
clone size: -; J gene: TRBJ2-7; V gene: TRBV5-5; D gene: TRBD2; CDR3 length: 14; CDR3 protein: CASSVTSGRYEQYF; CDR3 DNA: TGTGCCAGCAGCGTGACTAGCGGGAGGTACGAGCAGTACTTC
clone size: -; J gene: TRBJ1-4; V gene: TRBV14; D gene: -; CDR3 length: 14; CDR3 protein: CASSQGRIGEKLFF; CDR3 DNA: TGTGCCAGCAGCCAAGGTCGAATCGGGGAAAAACTGTTTTTT
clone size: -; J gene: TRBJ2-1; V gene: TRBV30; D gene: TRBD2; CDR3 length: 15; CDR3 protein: CAWSVQAGGPDEQFF; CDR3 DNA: TGTGCCTGGAGTGTACAAGCGGGAGGGCCCGATGAGCAGTTCTTC
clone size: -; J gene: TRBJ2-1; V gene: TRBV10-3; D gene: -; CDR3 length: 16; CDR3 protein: CAISESKAGGPNEQFF; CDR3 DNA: TGTGCCATCAGTGAGTCGAAGGCAGGTGGACCCAATGAGCAGTTCTTC
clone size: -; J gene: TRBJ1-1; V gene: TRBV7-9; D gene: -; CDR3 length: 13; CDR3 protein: CASSLRGATEAFF; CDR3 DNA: TGTGCCAGCAGCTTACGGGGGGCCACTGAAGCTTTCTTT
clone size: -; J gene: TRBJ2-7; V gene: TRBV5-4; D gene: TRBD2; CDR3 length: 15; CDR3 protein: CASSLSSGSVYEQYF; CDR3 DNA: TGTGCCAGCAGCTTGTCTAGCGGGAGTGTGTACGAGCAGTACTTC
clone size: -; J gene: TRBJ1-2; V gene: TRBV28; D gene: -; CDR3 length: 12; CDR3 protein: CASSKQVVGYTF; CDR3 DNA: TGTGCCAGCAGTAAACAGGTGGTTGGCTACACCTTC
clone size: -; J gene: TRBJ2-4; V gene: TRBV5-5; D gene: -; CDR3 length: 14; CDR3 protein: CASSLGVAKNIQYF; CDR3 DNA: TGTGCCAGCAGCTTGGGGGTAGCCAAAAACATTCAGTACTTC
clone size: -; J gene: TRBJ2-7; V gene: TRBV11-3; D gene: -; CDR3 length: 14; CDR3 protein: CASSLGQAGGEQYF; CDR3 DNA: TGTGCCAGCAGCTTAGGGCAGGCTGGAGGCGAGCAGTACTTC
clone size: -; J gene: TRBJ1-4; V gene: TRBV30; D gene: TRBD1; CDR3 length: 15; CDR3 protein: CAWSAQRQGGEKLFF; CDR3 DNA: TGTGCCTGGAGTGCCCAACGACAGGGTGGTGAAAAACTGTTTTTT
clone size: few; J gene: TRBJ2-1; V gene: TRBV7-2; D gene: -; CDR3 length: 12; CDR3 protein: CASSSQRNEQFF; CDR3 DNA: TGTGCCAGCAGCTCTCAGAGAAATGAGCAGTTCTTC
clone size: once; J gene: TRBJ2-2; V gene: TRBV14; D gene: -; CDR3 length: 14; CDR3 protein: CASSAAWGSGELFF; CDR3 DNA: TGTGCCAGCAGCGCAGCTTGGGGATCCGGGGAGCTGTTTTTT
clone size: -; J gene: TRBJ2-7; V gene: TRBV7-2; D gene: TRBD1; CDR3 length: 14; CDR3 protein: CASSYGDRDYEQYF; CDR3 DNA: TGTGCCAGCAGCTATGGGGACAGGGACTACGAGCAGTACTTC
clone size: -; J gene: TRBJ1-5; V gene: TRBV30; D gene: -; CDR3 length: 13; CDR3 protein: CAWCQGGNQPQHF; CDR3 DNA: TGTGCCTGGTGCCAGGGTGGCAATCAGCCCCAGCATTTT
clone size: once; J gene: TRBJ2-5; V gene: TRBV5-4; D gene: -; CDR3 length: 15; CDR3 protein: CASSFETLSTETQYF; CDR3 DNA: TGTGCCAGCAGCTTTGAGACCTTAAGCACGGAGACCCAGTACTTC
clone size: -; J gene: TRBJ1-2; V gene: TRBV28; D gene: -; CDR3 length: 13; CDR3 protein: CASMTGLNYGYTF; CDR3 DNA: TGTGCCAGCATGACAGGCCTTAACTATGGCTACACCTTC
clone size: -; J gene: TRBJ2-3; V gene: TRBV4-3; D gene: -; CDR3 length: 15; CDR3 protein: CASSQARFGTDTQYF; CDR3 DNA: TGCGCCAGCAGCCAAGCGCGGTTCGGGACAGATACGCAGTATTTT
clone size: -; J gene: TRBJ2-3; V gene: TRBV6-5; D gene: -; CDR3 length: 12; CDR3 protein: CATKGGTDTQYF; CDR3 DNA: TGTGCCACCAAAGGAGGCACAGATACGCAGTATTTT
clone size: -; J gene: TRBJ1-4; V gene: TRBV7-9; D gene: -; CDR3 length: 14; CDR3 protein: CASSVGATNEKLFF; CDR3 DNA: TGTGCCAGCAGCGTTGGTGCAACTAATGAAAAACTGTTTTTT